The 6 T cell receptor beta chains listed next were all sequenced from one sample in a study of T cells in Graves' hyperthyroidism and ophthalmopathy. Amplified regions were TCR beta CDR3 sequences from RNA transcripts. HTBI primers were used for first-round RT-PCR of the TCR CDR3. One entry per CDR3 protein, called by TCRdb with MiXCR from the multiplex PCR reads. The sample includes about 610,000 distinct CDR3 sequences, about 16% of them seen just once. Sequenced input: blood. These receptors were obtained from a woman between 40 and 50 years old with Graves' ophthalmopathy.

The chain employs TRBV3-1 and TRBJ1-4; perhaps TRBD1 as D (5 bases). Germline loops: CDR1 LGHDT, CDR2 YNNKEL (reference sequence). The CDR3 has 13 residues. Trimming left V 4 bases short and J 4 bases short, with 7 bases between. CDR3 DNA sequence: TGTGCCAGCAGCCTCAGGGTTAATGAAAAACTGTTTTTT. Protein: CASSLRVNEKLFF. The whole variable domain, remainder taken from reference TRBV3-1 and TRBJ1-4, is DTAVSQTPKYLVTQMGNDKSIKCEQNLGHDTMYWYKQDSKKFLKIMFSYNNKELIINETVPNRFSPKSPDKAHLNLHINSLELGDSAVYFCASSLRVNEKLFFGSGTQLSVL.

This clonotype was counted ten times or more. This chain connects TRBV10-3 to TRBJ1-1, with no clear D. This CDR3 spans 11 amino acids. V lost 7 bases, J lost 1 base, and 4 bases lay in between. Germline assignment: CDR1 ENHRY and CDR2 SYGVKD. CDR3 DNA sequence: TGTGCCATCAAAGGGAACACTGAAGCTTTCTTT. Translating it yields CAIKGNTEAFF.

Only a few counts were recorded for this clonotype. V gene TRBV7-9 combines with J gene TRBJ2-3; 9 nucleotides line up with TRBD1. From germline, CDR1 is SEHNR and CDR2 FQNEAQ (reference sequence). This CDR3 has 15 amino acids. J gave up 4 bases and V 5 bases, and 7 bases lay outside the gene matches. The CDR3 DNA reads TGTGCCAGCAGCCCAATTGGACAGGGGCCAGATACGCAGTATTTT. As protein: CASSPIGQGPDTQYF.

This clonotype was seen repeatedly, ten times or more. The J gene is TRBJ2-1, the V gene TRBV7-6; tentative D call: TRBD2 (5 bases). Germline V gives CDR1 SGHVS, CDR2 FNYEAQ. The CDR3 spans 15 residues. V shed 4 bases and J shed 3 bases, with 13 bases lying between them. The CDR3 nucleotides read TGTGCCAGCAGCTACGGACTCGAGTACTACAATGAGCAGTTCTTC. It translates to CASSYGLEYYNEQFF.

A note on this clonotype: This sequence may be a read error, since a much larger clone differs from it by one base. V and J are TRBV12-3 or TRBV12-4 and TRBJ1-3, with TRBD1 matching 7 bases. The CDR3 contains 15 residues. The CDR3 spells CVSSQQGNSGNTIYF. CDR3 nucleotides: TGTGTCAGCAGCCAACAGGGGAACTCTGGAAACACCATATATTTT.

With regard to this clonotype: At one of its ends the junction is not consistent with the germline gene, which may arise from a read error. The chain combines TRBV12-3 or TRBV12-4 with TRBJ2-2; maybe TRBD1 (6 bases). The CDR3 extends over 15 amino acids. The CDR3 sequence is CASSSSGANAGELFF. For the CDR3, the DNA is TGTGCCAGCAGTTCCTCAGGGGCGAACGCCGGGGAGCTGTTTTTT.